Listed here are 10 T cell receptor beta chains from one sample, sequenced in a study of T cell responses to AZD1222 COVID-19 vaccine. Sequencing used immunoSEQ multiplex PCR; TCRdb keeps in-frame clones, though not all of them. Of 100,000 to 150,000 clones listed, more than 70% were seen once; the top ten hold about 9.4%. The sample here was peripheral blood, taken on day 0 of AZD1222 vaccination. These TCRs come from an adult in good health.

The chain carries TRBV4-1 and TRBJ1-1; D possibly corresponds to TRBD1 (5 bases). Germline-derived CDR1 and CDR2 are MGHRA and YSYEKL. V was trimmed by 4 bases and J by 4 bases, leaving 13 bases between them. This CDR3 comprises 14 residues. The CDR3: CASSPVDSGTEAFF. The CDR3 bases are TGCGCCAGCAGCCCAGTTGACAGCGGCACTGAAGCTTTCTTT.

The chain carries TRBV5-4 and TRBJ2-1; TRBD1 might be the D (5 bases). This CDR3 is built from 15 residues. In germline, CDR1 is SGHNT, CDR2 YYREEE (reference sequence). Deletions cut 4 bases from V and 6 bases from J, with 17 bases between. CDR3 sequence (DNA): TGTGCCAGCAGCAAGCCCCGCGGACAAGTCAATGAGCAGTTCTTC. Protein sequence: CASSKPRGQVNEQFF. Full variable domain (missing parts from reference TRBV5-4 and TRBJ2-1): ETGVTQSPTHLIKTRGQQVTLRCSSQSGHNTVSWYQQALGQGPQFIFQYYREEENGRGNFPPRFSGLQFPNYSSELNVNALELDDSALYLCASSKPRGQVNEQFFGPGTRLTVL.

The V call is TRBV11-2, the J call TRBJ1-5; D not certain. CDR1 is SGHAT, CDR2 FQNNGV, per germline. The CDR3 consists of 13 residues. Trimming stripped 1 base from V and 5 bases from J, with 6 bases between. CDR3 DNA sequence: TGTGCCAGCAGCTTAGGCCGAGATCAGCCCCAGCATTTT. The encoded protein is CASSLGRDQPQHF.

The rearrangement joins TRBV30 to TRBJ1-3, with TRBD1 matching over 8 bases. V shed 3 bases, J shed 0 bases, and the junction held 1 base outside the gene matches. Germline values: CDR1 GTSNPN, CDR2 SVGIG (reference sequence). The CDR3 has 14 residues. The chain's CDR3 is CAWSTGGSGNTIYF. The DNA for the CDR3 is TGTGCCTGGAGCACAGGGGGCTCTGGAAACACCATATATTTT.

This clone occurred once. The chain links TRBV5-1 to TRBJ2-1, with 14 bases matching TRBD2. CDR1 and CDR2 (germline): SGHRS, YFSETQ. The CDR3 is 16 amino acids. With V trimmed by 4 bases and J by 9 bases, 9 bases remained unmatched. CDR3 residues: CASSKEGLAGAAEQFF. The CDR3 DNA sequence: TGCGCCAGCAGCAAAGAGGGACTAGCGGGAGCGGCTGAGCAGTTCTTC.

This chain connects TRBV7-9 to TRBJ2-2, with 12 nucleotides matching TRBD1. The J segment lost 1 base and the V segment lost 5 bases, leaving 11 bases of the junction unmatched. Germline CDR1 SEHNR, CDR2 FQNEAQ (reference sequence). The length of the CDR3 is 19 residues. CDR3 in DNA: TGTGCCAGCAGCCCCAGCACCGGGACAGGGGGCCTGAACACCGGGGAGCTGTTTTTT. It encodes CASSPSTGTGGLNTGELFF.

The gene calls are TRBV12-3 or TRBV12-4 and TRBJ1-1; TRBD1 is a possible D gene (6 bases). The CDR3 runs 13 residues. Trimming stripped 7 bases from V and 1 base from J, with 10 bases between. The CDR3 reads CASTKTGNTEAFF. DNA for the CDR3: TGTGCCAGCACCAAGACAGGGAACACTGAAGCTTTCTTT.

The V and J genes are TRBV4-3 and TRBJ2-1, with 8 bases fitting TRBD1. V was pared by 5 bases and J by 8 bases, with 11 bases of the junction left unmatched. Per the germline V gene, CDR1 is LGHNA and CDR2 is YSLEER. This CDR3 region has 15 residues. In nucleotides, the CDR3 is TGCGCCAGCAGCAAAATACGGGCAGGGGGCGATGAGCAGTTCTTC. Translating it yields CASSKIRAGGDEQFF.

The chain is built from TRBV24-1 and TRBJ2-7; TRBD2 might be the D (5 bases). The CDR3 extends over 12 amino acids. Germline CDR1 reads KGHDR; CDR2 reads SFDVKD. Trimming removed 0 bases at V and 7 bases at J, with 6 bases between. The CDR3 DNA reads TGTGCCACCAGTGATTTGTCGGGAGAGCAGTACTTC. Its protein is CATSDLSGEQYF.

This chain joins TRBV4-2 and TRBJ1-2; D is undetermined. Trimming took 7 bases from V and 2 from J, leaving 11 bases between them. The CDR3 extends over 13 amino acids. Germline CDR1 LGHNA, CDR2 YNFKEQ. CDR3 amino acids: CASTQPGNYGYTF. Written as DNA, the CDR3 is TGTGCCAGCACACAACCCGGGAACTATGGCTACACCTTC.